These 14 T cell receptor beta chains were all obtained from the same sample, sequenced in a study of T cell responses to AZD1222 COVID-19 vaccine. TCRdb's table, derived via immunoSEQ multiplex PCR, lists solely in-frame clones and lacks some. The table lists around 140,000 clones, roughly nine tenths of them singletons. This specimen consisted of peripheral blood, obtained 28 days after the second AZD1222 dose. These TCRs come from an adult who received the AZD1222 COVID-19 vaccine.

The chain is built from TRBV7-2 and TRBJ1-1, with a possible D match to TRBD1 (6 bases). Looked up from germline, CDR1 is SGHTA and CDR2 is FQGNSA. V shed 5 bases and J shed 2 bases, with 12 bases lying between them. The CDR3 runs to 14 residues. The CDR3 DNA sequence: TGTGCCAGCAGCCTACAGGGCCCAAACACTGAAGCTTTCTTT. It translates to CASSLQGPNTEAFF.

This sequence joins TRBV14 and TRBJ2-3; 11 bases align to TRBD2. The CDR3 runs 16 residues. Trimming removed 2 bases from V and 3 bases from J; junction bases left unmatched: 4. Germline V gene sequence: CDR1 SGHDN, CDR2 FVKESK. CDR3 residues: CASSQRLAGRTDTQYF. The CDR3 coding sequence is TGTGCCAGCAGCCAAAGACTAGCGGGGAGGACAGATACGCAGTATTTT.

This sequence joins TRBV29-1 and TRBJ1-1; D gene ambiguous. CDR1 SQVTM and CDR2 ANQGSEA come from the germline V gene. Trimming removed 0 bases at V and 7 bases at J, with 6 bases between. The CDR3 runs to 11 residues. CDR3 protein: CSVEETGEAFF. In nucleotides, the CDR3 is TGCAGCGTTGAAGAGACGGGTGAAGCTTTCTTT.

This sequence joins TRBV11-3 and TRBJ2-1; 8 nucleotides line up with TRBD2. The germline gives CDR1 SGHNT, CDR2 YENEEA. The CDR3 has 15 residues. Trimming took 0 bases from V and 9 from J; bases not matched to a gene: 7. The CDR3 DNA sequence: TGTGCCAGCAGCTTAGAAGGAGCGGGAGAGGGTGAGCAGTTCTTC. Its protein is CASSLEGAGEGEQFF.

This rearrangement joins TRBV9 to TRBJ2-1; 7 bases match TRBD1. The CDR3 contains 13 residues. Per the germline V gene, CDR1 is SGDLS and CDR2 is YYNGEE. With V trimmed by 3 bases and J by 5 bases, 2 bases remained unmatched. Written as DNA, the CDR3 is TGTGCCAGCAGCGCGGGACAGAACAATGAGCAGTTCTTC. Amino acid sequence: CASSAGQNNEQFF.

This clone occurred once. The chain carries TRBV30 and TRBJ1-1, with D uncertain. V dropped 2 bases and J dropped 0 bases, with 7 bases sitting between them. The length of the CDR3 is 13 residues. CDR1 is GTSNPN and CDR2 is SVGIG in the germline V gene (reference sequence). The CDR3 DNA sequence: TGTGCCTGGAGTAGGGTCGTGAACACTGAAGCTTTCTTT. This encodes CAWSRVVNTEAFF.

The V call is TRBV7-2, the J call TRBJ2-5; D call uncertain. This CDR3 contains 13 residues. The germline CDR1 and CDR2 sequences are SGHTA and FQGNSA. V lost 5 bases, J lost 3 bases, and 10 bases lay in between. The CDR3 region has the DNA TGTGCCAGCAGCAACAACAGAGAAGAGACCCAGTACTTC. Protein product: CASSNNREETQYF.

The chain employs TRBV7-2 and TRBJ2-3; perhaps TRBD2 as D (6 bases). The CDR3 runs 15 residues. V lost 6 bases and J lost 3, with 16 bases in between. Germline V gives CDR1 SGHTA, CDR2 FQGNSA. The CDR3 is CASSAVGGITDTQYF. The CDR3 DNA reads TGTGCCAGCAGTGCCGTTGGCGGGATTACAGATACGCAGTATTTT.

V and J are TRBV11-2 and TRBJ2-3, with a tentative D call TRBD2 (5 bases). CDR3 length: 15 amino acids. Germline V gene data show CDR1 as SGHAT and CDR2 as FQNNGV. V lost 1 base and J lost 0, with 8 bases in between. The CDR3 nucleotides read TGTGCCAGCAGCTTAGGGGCGGGTAGCACAGATACGCAGTATTTT. Amino acid sequence: CASSLGAGSTDTQYF.

The CDR3, as DNA: TGTGCCAGCAGCGTCTCCCCCTTGAGAGCGGGAGGGTTCAACAATGAGCAGTTCTTC. Protein: CASSVSPLRAGGFNNEQFF. V is TRBV9 and J is TRBJ2-1, with 10 bases aligning to TRBD2. V was clipped by 2 bases and J by 5 bases; unmatched bases: 16. Germline CDR1 and CDR2: SGDLS and YYNGEE. CDR3 length equals 19 residues.

This chain links TRBV6-5 with TRBJ2-2; 12 bases fit TRBD1. The V gene end was trimmed by 6 bases and the J gene end by 6 bases; junction bases not matched to a gene: 5. CDR1 is MNHEY and CDR2 is SVGAGI in the germline V gene. This CDR3 comprises 15 residues. CDR3 nucleotide sequence: TGTGCCAGCAGAGGGGACAGGGGGCGGGCCGGGGAGCTGTTTTTT. Translating it yields CASRGDRGRAGELFF.

The chain couples TRBV28 to TRBJ2-7; 8 bases agree with TRBD2. After removal of 8 bases from V and 0 bases from J, the junction contained 6 bases not matched to a gene. The CDR3 runs to 14 residues. Germline V gives CDR1 MDHEN, CDR2 SYDVKM. The CDR3, as DNA: TGTGCCAGCGCGGGGGGAGGGAGCTCCTACGAGCAGTACTTC. Translated: CASAGGGSSYEQYF.

This clone was detected once. The rearrangement joins TRBV11-1 to TRBJ2-1, with D possibly matching TRBD2 (5 bases). This CDR3 contains 12 residues. V was shortened by 3 bases and J by 7 bases, with 7 bases between the two germline ends. The germline V gene encodes CDR1 SGHAT and CDR2 FQDESV (reference sequence). The CDR3 DNA is TGTGCCAGCAGCTTTCCGGGGAATGAGCAGTTCTTC. Encoded protein: CASSFPGNEQFF.

The V call is TRBV27, the J call TRBJ2-1; 10 nucleotides agree with TRBD1. V shed 4 bases, J shed 7 bases, and the junction held 7 bases outside the gene matches. Germline V lookup: CDR1 MNHEY, CDR2 SMNVEV (reference sequence). The CDR3 contains 15 residues. CDR3 bases: TGTGCCAGCAGTTCCCGGGACAGGGGAATGAATGAGCAGTTCTTC. Translated, it gives CASSSRDRGMNEQFF.